Listed below are T cell receptor beta chains from one sample, sequenced in a study of shared clonotypes between healthy human individuals. Only in-frame clones appear in the TCRdb table, and some are missing; sequencing was by immunoSEQ multiplex PCR. The data show about 2.4 million clones, approximately 94% seen once. Sequenced sample: naive CD4+ T cells from PBMCs. The receptors shown here come from a man aged 18 to 35 in good health. Some clones in this sample may be carry-over from other donors' samples. CDR3s include the opening cysteine and the closing phenylalanine or tryptophan. A D gene is named only where the DNA matches it firmly. For some rows the clone size is stated as once, few or many, or as a class when expanded; others skip it.

D	V	size	J	CDR3	DNA
.	TRBV30	.	TRBJ2-4	CAWTGKNIQYF	TGTGCCTGGACCGGGAAAAACATTCAGTACTTC
TRBD2	TRBV7-9	.	TRBJ2-1	CASSLVTSGMYDYNEQFF	TGTGCCAGCAGCTTAGTAACTAGCGGGATGTATGATTACAATGAGCAGTTCTTC
.	TRBV6-1	.	TRBJ2-5	CASSDIRRRAEGLGETQYF	TGTGCCAGCAGTGATATTCGGCGTAGAGCGGAGGGCCTCGGGGAGACCCAGTACTTC
.	TRBV6-1	.	TRBJ2-1	CASNYRDNEQFF	TGTGCCAGCAACTACAGGGACAATGAGCAGTTCTTC
.	TRBV19	.	TRBJ2-2	CASSHQGINTGELFF	TGTGCCAGTAGTCACCAGGGAATTAACACCGGGGAGCTGTTTTTT
TRBD2	TRBV28	.	TRBJ2-3	CASSLFLAGADTQYF	TGTGCCAGCAGTTTATTCCTAGCGGGAGCAGATACGCAGTATTTT
.	TRBV6-5	.	TRBJ1-1	CASSYYLSTEAFF	TGTGCCAGCAGTTACTACTTGAGCACTGAAGCTTTCTTT
TRBD1	TRBV15	few	TRBJ1-5	CATSRDPTGGNQPQHF	TGTGCCACCAGCAGAGACCCCACAGGGGGAAATCAGCCCCAGCATTTT
.	TRBV27	.	TRBJ2-7	CASSRTYEQYF	TGTGCCAGCAGTCGCACCTACGAGCAGTACTTC
.	TRBV19	.	TRBJ1-4	CASSISGGHGKLFF	TGTGCCAGTAGTATCTCGGGGGGCCATGGGAAACTGTTTTTT
.	TRBV4-1	.	TRBJ1-5	CASSQDWANQPQHF	TGCGCCAGCAGCCAAGATTGGGCTAATCAGCCCCAGCATTTT
.	TRBV30	.	TRBJ2-3	CAWSPRDTQYF	TGTGCCTGGAGCCCGAGAGATACGCAGTATTTT
TRBD2	TRBV7-8	.	TRBJ2-1	CASSLGRREYNEQFF	TGTGCCAGCAGCTTAGGGAGGCGGGAGTACAATGAGCAGTTCTTC
.	TRBV5-1	.	TRBJ1-2	CASSPAGNYGYTF	TGCGCCAGCAGCCCGGCGGGGAACTATGGCTACACCTTC
TRBD2	TRBV9	.	TRBJ2-1	CASSSRKGLAGGSSYNEQFF	TGTGCCAGCAGCTCCAGAAAGGGACTAGCGGGAGGGAGCTCCTACAATGAGCAGTTCTTC
.	TRBV18	.	TRBJ2-6	CASSPNRPSGANVLTF	TGTGCCAGCTCACCAAACAGGCCCTCTGGGGCCAACGTCCTGACTTTC
.	TRBV5-1	.	TRBJ1-1	CASSLPGTEAFF	TGCGCCAGCAGCCTTCCCGGGACCGAAGCTTTCTTT
.	TRBV5-1	.	TRBJ2-1	CASSLAVGGASYNEQFF	TGCGCCAGCAGCTTGGCTGTGGGGGGCGCGTCCTACAATGAGCAGTTCTTC
.	TRBV7-3	.	TRBJ1-1	CASSLLGRLNTEAFF	TGTGCCAGCAGCTTATTGGGTAGGCTGAACACTGAAGCTTTCTTT
.	TRBV20-1	few	TRBJ2-5	CSAIGSETQYF	TGCAGTGCTATTGGATCGGAGACCCAGTACTTC
.	TRBV27	.	TRBJ2-2	CASRRNPGRGGELFF	TGTGCCAGCAGACGAAACCCGGGGAGAGGCGGGGAGCTGTTTTTT
.	TRBV28	once	TRBJ2-5	CASSLGTETQYF	TGTGCCAGCAGTTTAGGCACAGAGACCCAGTACTTC
.	TRBV7-2	.	TRBJ2-1	CASSPEAAAYNEQFF	TGTGCCAGCAGTCCTGAAGCCGCGGCCTACAATGAGCAGTTCTTC
TRBD1	TRBV4-1	.	TRBJ2-5	CASSQVAGTVQETQYF	TGCGCCAGCAGCCAAGTCGCCGGGACAGTCCAAGAGACCCAGTACTTC
.	TRBV20-1	.	TRBJ2-7	CTCTDIYEQYF	TGCACCTGCACGGATATCTACGAGCAGTACTTC
.	TRBV7-3	.	TRBJ1-3	CASSLRTGSRAGNTIYF	TGTGCCAGCAGCTTACGAACAGGGAGTAGAGCTGGAAACACCATATATTTT
.	TRBV7-2	.	TRBJ1-4	CASSSYPGGAYEKLFF	TGTGCCAGCAGCAGTTACCCCGGGGGGGCGTATGAAAAACTGTTTTTT
.	TRBV5-4	once	TRBJ2-2	CASSLYSGNTVTGELFF	TGTGCCAGCAGCTTGTATTCAGGAAACACAGTAACCGGGGAGCTGTTTTTT
.	TRBV30	.	TRBJ2-7	CAWSGAGGVLEQYF	TGTGCCTGGAGTGGGGCGGGTGGAGTGCTTGAGCAGTACTTC
.	TRBV4-3	once	TRBJ1-2	CASSQRVLYGYTF	TGCGCCAGCAGCCAACGGGTACTCTATGGCTACACCTTC
TRBD2	TRBV7-7	.	TRBJ2-2	CASSSLAGGGGELFF	TGTGCCAGCAGCTCTCTAGCGGGAGGAGGCGGGGAGCTGTTTTTT
.	TRBV7-2	.	TRBJ2-1	CASSLAGWGSYNEQFF	TGTGCCAGCAGCTTAGCGGGTTGGGGCTCCTACAATGAGCAGTTCTTC
TRBD1	TRBV5-1	.	TRBJ2-5	CASSTGALGETQYF	TGCGCCAGCTCGACAGGGGCTTTGGGGGAGACCCAGTACTTC
TRBD1	TRBV4-3	.	TRBJ2-7	CASSQTGEPFYEQYF	TGCGCCAGCAGCCAGACAGGGGAGCCCTTCTACGAGCAGTACTTC
.	TRBV5-1	.	TRBJ1-2	CASSLEPAYGYTF	TGCGCCAGCAGCTTGGAGCCAGCCTATGGCTACACCTTC
TRBD2	TRBV19	.	TRBJ2-1	CASSPGTSGRSKDNEQFF	TGTGCCAGTAGCCCAGGGACTAGCGGGAGGTCGAAGGACAATGAGCAGTTCTTC
TRBD2	TRBV9	.	TRBJ2-1	CASSIASGFIGEQFF	TGTGCCAGCAGTATTGCTAGCGGGTTTATTGGTGAGCAGTTCTTC
.	TRBV19	.	TRBJ2-7	CASSTGKSYEQYF	TGTGCCAGTAGTACCGGGAAATCCTACGAGCAGTACTTC
.	TRBV21-1	.	TRBJ2-5	CASSHPLGETQYF	TGTGCCAGCAGCCACCCCTTGGGAGAGACCCAGTACTTC
TRBD2	TRBV18	.	TRBJ2-3	CASSPGLAGNGDTQYF	TGTGCCAGCTCACCGGGACTAGCGGGAAATGGAGATACGCAGTATTTT
.	TRBV28	.	TRBJ2-6	CASSSQGGGANVLTF	TGTGCCAGCAGTTCCCAGGGAGGAGGGGCCAACGTCCTGACTTTC
.	TRBV4-2	.	TRBJ2-3	CASSWLSEDTQYF	TGTGCCAGCAGCTGGCTATCGGAAGATACGCAGTATTTT
TRBD1	TRBV7-9	.	TRBJ2-7	CASSLDRWDRGTYEQYF	TGTGCCAGCAGCTTAGACCGATGGGACAGGGGGACCTACGAGCAGTACTTC